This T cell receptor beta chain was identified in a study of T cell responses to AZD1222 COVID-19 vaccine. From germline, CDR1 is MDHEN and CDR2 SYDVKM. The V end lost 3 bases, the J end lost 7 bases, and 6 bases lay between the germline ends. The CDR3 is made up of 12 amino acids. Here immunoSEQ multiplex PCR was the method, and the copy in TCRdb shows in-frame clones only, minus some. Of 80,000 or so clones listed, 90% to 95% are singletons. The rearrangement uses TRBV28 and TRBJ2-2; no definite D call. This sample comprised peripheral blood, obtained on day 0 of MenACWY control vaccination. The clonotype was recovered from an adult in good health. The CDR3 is CASSFSHGELFF. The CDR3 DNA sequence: TGTGCCAGCAGTTTTTCTCACGGGGAGCTGTTTTTT.